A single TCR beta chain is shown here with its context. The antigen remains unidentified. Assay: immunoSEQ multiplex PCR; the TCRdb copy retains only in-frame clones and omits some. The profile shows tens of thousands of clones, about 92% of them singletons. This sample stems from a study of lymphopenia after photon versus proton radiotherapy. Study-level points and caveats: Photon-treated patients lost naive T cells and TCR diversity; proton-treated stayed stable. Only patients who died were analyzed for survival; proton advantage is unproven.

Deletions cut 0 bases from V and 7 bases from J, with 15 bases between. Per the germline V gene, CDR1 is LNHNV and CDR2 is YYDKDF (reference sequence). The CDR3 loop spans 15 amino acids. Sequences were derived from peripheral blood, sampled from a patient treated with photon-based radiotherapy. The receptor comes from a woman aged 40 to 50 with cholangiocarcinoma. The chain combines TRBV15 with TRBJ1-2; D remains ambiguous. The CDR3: CATSRDSDGRSGYTF. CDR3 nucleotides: TGTGCCACCAGCAGAGACTCCGACGGTAGGTCTGGCTACACCTTC.